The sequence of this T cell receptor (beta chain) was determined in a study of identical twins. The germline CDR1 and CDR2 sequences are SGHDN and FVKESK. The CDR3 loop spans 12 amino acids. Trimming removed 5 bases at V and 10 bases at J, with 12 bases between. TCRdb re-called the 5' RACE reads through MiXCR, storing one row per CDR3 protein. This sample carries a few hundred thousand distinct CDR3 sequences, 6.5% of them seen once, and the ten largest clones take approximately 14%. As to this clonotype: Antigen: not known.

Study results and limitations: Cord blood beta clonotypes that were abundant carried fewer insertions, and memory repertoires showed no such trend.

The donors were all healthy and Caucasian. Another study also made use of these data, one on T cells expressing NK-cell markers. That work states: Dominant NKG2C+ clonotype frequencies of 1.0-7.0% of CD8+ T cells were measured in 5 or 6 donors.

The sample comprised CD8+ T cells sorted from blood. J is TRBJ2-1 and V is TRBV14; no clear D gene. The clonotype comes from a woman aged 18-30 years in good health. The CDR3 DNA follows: TGTGCCAGCAGCGAACTCACCAACGAGCAGTTCTTC. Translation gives CASSELTNEQFF.